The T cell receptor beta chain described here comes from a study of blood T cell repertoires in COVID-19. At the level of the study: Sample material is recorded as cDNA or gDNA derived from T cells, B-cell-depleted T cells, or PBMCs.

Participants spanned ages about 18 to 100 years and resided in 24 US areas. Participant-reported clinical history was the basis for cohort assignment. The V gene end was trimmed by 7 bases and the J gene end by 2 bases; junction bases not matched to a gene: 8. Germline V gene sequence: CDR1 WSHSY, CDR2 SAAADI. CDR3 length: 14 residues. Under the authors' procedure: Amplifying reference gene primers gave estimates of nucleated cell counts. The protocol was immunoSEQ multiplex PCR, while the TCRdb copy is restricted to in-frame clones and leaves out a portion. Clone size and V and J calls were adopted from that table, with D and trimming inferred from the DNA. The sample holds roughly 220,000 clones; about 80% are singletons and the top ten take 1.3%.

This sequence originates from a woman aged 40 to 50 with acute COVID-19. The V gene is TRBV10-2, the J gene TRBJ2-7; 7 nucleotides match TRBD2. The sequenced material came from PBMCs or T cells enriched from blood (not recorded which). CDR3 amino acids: CASNGPAGTYEQYF. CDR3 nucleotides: TGCGCCAGCAATGGGCCAGCGGGGACCTACGAGCAGTACTTC.